What follows are 26 T cell receptor beta chains derived from one specimen sequenced in a study of a mutant IDH1 vaccine in newly diagnosed glioma. Time point meaning: week 23, last vaccination. Topical imiquimod accompanied each vaccine dose, which consisted of 300 ug of mutant IDH1 20-mer peptide. Profiling relied on immunoSEQ multiplex PCR, and the TCRdb table lists in-frame clones only, not all of them. The table records around 76,000 clones, approximately 89% of them present only once. Their recognized antigens are unknown. Sequenced here: PBMCs, sampled from a glioma patient whose treatment included an IDH1 peptide vaccine. All receptors derive from a woman aged 45-65 years with glioma.

This clone was counted only a few times. V usage is TRBV4-2 and J usage is TRBJ1-1; D uncertain. Germline CDR1 LGHNA, CDR2 YNFKEQ. The ends were cut back, 1 base at V and 0 bases at J, with 9 bases in the middle. This CDR3 comprises 15 residues. CDR3 coding DNA: TGTGCCAGCAGCCAAGGAAACAGAATGAACACTGAAGCTTTCTTT. Residues: CASSQGNRMNTEAFF.

The V gene is TRBV7-9, the J gene TRBJ2-7; 10 bases fit TRBD1. After removal of 5 bases from V and 2 bases from J, the junction contained 15 bases not matched to a gene. Looked up from germline, CDR1 is SEHNR and CDR2 is FQNEAQ (reference sequence). CDR3 length: 18 amino acids. CDR3 coding DNA: TGTGCCAGCAGCCCGCGACAGGGGGCCAGCCTATTTACCTACGAGCAGTACTTC. This translates into CASSPRQGASLFTYEQYF.

V usage is TRBV6-6 and J usage is TRBJ2-7; TRBD2 matches 9 bases. Germline lookup yields CDR1 MNHNY and CDR2 SVGAGI (reference sequence). J lost 4 bases, V lost 6 bases, and 10 bases had no gene match. This CDR3 spans 15 amino acids. The CDR3 DNA is TGTGCCAGCAGCCACCTTAGCGGGGGTGTATACGAGCAGTACTTC. It translates to CASSHLSGGVYEQYF.

The chain uses TRBV10-3 and TRBJ1-1; TRBD1 might be the D (6 bases). Deletions cut 6 bases from V and 5 bases from J, with 13 bases between. CDR1 and CDR2 (germline): ENHRY, SYGVKD. The CDR3 has 13 amino acids. CDR3 bases: TGTGCCATCAGCGAACAGGGCAGGACTGAAGCTTTCTTT. Its translation is CAISEQGRTEAFF.

The chain carries TRBV5-4 and TRBJ2-1; 9 bases are a match to TRBD2. J gave up 9 bases and V 3 bases, and 7 bases lay outside the gene matches. The V gene's germline CDR1 is SGHNT and CDR2 YYREEE (reference sequence). The CDR3 consists of 14 residues. The CDR3, as DNA: TGTGCCAGCAGCTCCACGGGACTAGCCGGTGAGCAGTTCTTC. Translated: CASSSTGLAGEQFF.

The table lists this clone with a few counts. The rearrangement joins TRBV28 to TRBJ1-5; 9 nucleotides agree with TRBD1. The CDR3 is 15 amino acids. CDR1 is MDHEN and CDR2 is SYDVKM in the germline V gene. The trim removed 4 bases at V and 6 bases at J, leaving 7 bases unmatched. CDR3 sequence (DNA): TGTGCCAGCAGTTCCCCCGGGACAGGGAGTCAGCCCCAGCATTTT. It yields the protein CASSSPGTGSQPQHF.

The sample holds a few counts of this clone. The chain couples TRBV7-9 to TRBJ1-2; no reliable D call. With 5 bases removed from V and 1 base from J, the gap between germline ends came to 20 bases. The germline gives CDR1 SEHNR, CDR2 FQNEAQ (reference sequence). This CDR3 is built from 17 residues. The CDR3 region has the DNA TGTGCCAGCAGCGGCCTCGGAGTGACCGAGGATAACTATGGCTACACCTTC. It codes for CASSGLGVTEDNYGYTF.

Only one count was recorded for this clone. The chain has TRBV7-9 and TRBJ2-7; perhaps TRBD2 as D (5 bases). Trimming removed 5 bases at V and 6 bases at J, with 20 bases between. Germline V CDR1 and CDR2: SEHNR, FQNEAQ (reference sequence). The CDR3 consists of 15 residues. The CDR3: CASSPPEEALGEQYF. CDR3 bases: TGTGCCAGCAGCCCCCCTGAGGAGGCACTGGGCGAGCAGTACTTC.

This chain uses TRBV28 with TRBJ1-6; 7 nucleotides line up with TRBD1. This CDR3 is 14 amino acids long. Germline V gene data show CDR1 as MDHEN and CDR2 as SYDVKM. J lost 6 bases, V lost 8 bases, and 7 bases had no gene match. The CDR3, as DNA: TGTGCCAGCCACCGGACAGGTCGTAATTCACCCCTCCACTTT. It codes for CASHRTGRNSPLHF.

The count of this clone is one. V gene TRBV27 combines with J gene TRBJ2-3, with 9 bases fitting TRBD1. Germline lookup yields CDR1 MNHEY and CDR2 SMNVEV (reference sequence). The CDR3 is 17 residues long. Unmatched junction bases numbered 7, after V lost 1 base and J lost 2 bases. CDR3 loop: CASSLWGTGLFTDTQYF. The DNA of the CDR3 is TGTGCCAGCAGTTTATGGGGGACAGGGCTTTTCACAGATACGCAGTATTTT.

The chain couples TRBV30 to TRBJ1-5; D possibly corresponds to TRBD1 (6 bases). Looked up from germline, CDR1 is GTSNPN and CDR2 is SVGIG (reference sequence). This CDR3 comprises 14 residues. Trimming shortened V by 0 bases and J by 2 bases, and 8 bases separated the two germline ends. The CDR3 bases are TGTGCCTGGAGTGTATACAGGGGCAATCAGCCCCAGCATTTT. Amino acids: CAWSVYRGNQPQHF.

The chain carries TRBV27 and TRBJ1-5; the D gene is possibly TRBD1 (5 bases). The CDR3 is 16 amino acids. The germline gives CDR1 MNHEY, CDR2 SMNVEV (reference sequence). The ends were cut back, 4 bases at V and 5 bases at J, with 18 bases in the middle. DNA for the CDR3: TGTGCCAGCAGTTCCCAAGGGAGGGGCGGGCATCAGCCCCAGCATTTT. Translated: CASSSQGRGGHQPQHF.

This CDR3 reads CASSYGQFNTEAFF. DNA of the CDR3: TGTGCCAGCAGCTATGGACAATTTAACACTGAAGCTTTCTTT. The J gene is TRBJ1-1, the V gene TRBV9; tentative D call: TRBD1 (5 bases). CDR3 length equals 14 residues. Germline V gives CDR1 SGDLS, CDR2 YYNGEE. V gave up 4 bases and J gave up 2 bases, with 12 bases separating them.

This clone turned up a few times. The chain recombines TRBV5-1 with TRBJ2-1; 8 positions agree with TRBD1. The junction had 6 bases not matched to a gene; V was cut back by 5 bases and J by 2 bases. CDR1 is SGHRS and CDR2 is YFSETQ in the germline V gene. This CDR3 region has 15 residues. The CDR3 DNA reads TGCGCCAGCAGATCACAGGGGGTTGCCTACAATGAGCAGTTCTTC. Protein sequence: CASRSQGVAYNEQFF.

The rearrangement joins TRBV5-4 to TRBJ2-1; 10 bases are shared with TRBD2. The V gene's germline CDR1 is SGHNT and CDR2 YYREEE (reference sequence). The V segment lost 0 bases and the J segment 6 bases; nucleotides outside the gene matches: 3. The CDR3 has 15 residues. The CDR3 sequence is CASSLALAGINEQFF. In DNA, the CDR3 is TGTGCCAGCAGCTTGGCACTAGCGGGAATCAATGAGCAGTTCTTC. Drawing the rest from reference TRBV5-4 and TRBJ2-1, the complete variable domain is ETGVTQSPTHLIKTRGQQVTLRCSSQSGHNTVSWYQQALGQGPQFIFQYYREEENGRGNFPPRFSGLQFPNYSSELNVNALELDDSALYLCASSLALAGINEQFFGPGTRLTVL.

The gene calls are TRBV7-3 and TRBJ1-2, with 7 bases aligning to TRBD1. The CDR3 runs 14 residues. Losses at the gene ends were 6 bases for V and 2 bases for J; bases not matched to a gene: 6. Germline V gene data show CDR1 as SGHTA and CDR2 as FQGTGA. Written as DNA, the CDR3 is TGTGCCAGCAGTACAGGGGTGGGGAACTATGGCTACACCTTC. This gives the protein CASSTGVGNYGYTF.

The gene calls are TRBV28 and TRBJ1-2; 7 nucleotides line up with TRBD1. Germline assignment: CDR1 MDHEN and CDR2 SYDVKM. The V and J ends lost 3 bases and 6 bases, in that order; junction bases with no gene match: 7. This CDR3 spans 14 amino acids. The CDR3 DNA reads TGTGCCAGCAGTTTCTCTGCAGGGGGAAATGGCTACACCTTC. This sequence encodes CASSFSAGGNGYTF.

The V call is TRBV7-9, the J call TRBJ2-1; D might be TRBD1 (6 bases). V dropped 5 bases and J dropped 5 bases, with 16 bases sitting between them. Germline CDR1 SEHNR, CDR2 FQNEAQ (reference sequence). The CDR3 sequence is 15 residues long. CDR3 protein: CASSPEGGHHNEQFF. In nucleotides, the CDR3 is TGTGCCAGCAGCCCCGAAGGGGGACACCACAATGAGCAGTTCTTC.

CDR3 region: CASSESLAGGPGDTQYF. CDR3 coding DNA: TGCGCCAGCAGTGAGTCATTAGCGGGAGGGCCTGGAGATACGCAGTATTTT. V and J are TRBV10-1 and TRBJ2-3, with 11 positions matching TRBD2. V shed 0 bases and J 5 bases; nucleotides not matched to a gene: 7. CDR3 size: 17 residues. Germline CDR1 is WNHNN and CDR2 is SYGVQD (reference sequence).

The chain uses TRBV9 and TRBJ1-4, with TRBD1 identical over 7 bases. The CDR3 is 15 amino acids. V was pared by 4 bases and J by 3 bases, with 6 bases of the junction left unmatched. Germline values: CDR1 SGDLS, CDR2 YYNGEE. CDR3 in amino acids: CASSSTGWSNEKLFF. CDR3 coding DNA: TGTGCCAGCAGCTCGACAGGGTGGTCTAATGAAAAACTGTTTTTT.

The chain carries TRBV11-2 and TRBJ2-2; D may be TRBD2 (5 bases). With 5 bases removed from V and 5 bases from J, the gap between germline ends came to 15 bases. There are 15 residues in the CDR3. Germline V gene data show CDR1 as SGHAT and CDR2 as FQNNGV. CDR3 sequence reads: CASSLRTVRTGELFF. As DNA, the CDR3 is TGTGCCAGCAGCCTCAGGACTGTTAGGACCGGGGAGCTGTTTTTT.

The chain uses TRBV6-6 and TRBJ2-3; unclear D gene. This CDR3 spans 14 amino acids. Trimming pared 7 bases from V and 0 bases from J, leaving 11 bases between. Germline lookup yields CDR1 MNHNY and CDR2 SVGAGI (reference sequence). The CDR3 DNA sequence: TGTGCCAGCACATGGGCTACCAGCACAGATACGCAGTATTTT. It specifies CASTWATSTDTQYF.

The chain has TRBV6-6 and TRBJ2-7, with 12 bases matching TRBD2. This CDR3 comprises 16 residues. Germline values: CDR1 MNHNY, CDR2 SVGAGI (reference sequence). V was pared by 0 bases and J by 4 bases, with 4 bases of the junction left unmatched. CDR3 sequence reads: CASSYSELAGGYEQYF. In nucleotides, the CDR3 is TGTGCCAGCAGTTACTCGGAACTAGCGGGAGGTTACGAGCAGTACTTC.

The CDR3 DNA follows: TGTGCCAGCAGTTCCCCCGGAGAGTTATACGGAAACACCATATATTTT. Translation gives CASSSPGELYGNTIYF. V is TRBV28 and J is TRBJ1-3; no definite D call. V was clipped by 4 bases and J by 4 bases, with 17 bases between them. This CDR3 has 16 residues. Germline-derived CDR1 and CDR2 are MDHEN and SYDVKM.

The sample holds one count of this clone. The rearrangement joins TRBV5-5 to TRBJ2-1, with D unclear. Germline V gives CDR1 SGHKS, CDR2 YYEKEE (reference sequence). The CDR3 contains 16 residues. V gave up 0 bases and J gave up 2 bases, with 12 bases separating them. CDR3: CASSLEKGWPYNEQFF. CDR3 nucleotide sequence: TGTGCCAGCAGCTTGGAGAAGGGATGGCCCTACAATGAGCAGTTCTTC.

A few counts support this clone. The chain links TRBV7-9 to TRBJ1-1; D is unclear. V was cut by 5 bases and J by 4 bases, with 11 bases left in between. This CDR3 is 13 amino acids long. Germline CDR1 SEHNR, CDR2 FQNEAQ (reference sequence). The DNA for the CDR3 is TGTGCCAGCAGCCGTAATGGTGGCACTGAAGCTTTCTTT. This translates into CASSRNGGTEAFF.